The rows below give T cell receptor beta chains drawn from one sample of a study of shared clonotypes between healthy human individuals. TCRdb's table, derived via immunoSEQ multiplex PCR, lists solely in-frame clones and lacks some. The table records roughly 1,800,000 clones, roughly 94% of them present only once. The material sequenced was naive CD8+ T cells sorted from blood. The receptors were gathered from a man in his late teens or twenties in good health. CDR3s leave out the opening cysteine and the closing phenylalanine or tryptophan. The order of the fields is D gene, V gene, J gene, CDR3 protein. The D gene is left open where the match is weak.

d_call: NA
v_call: TRBV6-5
j_call: TRBJ2-6
cdr3_aa: AARGALSGANVLT

d_call: TRBD2
v_call: TRBV7-9
j_call: TRBJ2-1
cdr3_aa: ASSSLAGGPDEQF

d_call: NA
v_call: TRBV10-1
j_call: TRBJ2-1
cdr3_aa: ASSDGQLISYNEQF

d_call: NA
v_call: TRBV7-2
j_call: TRBJ2-3
cdr3_aa: ASSLVGSTDTQY

d_call: NA
v_call: TRBV11-2
j_call: TRBJ2-5
cdr3_aa: ASSLGGKTQY

d_call: TRBD2
v_call: TRBV9
j_call: TRBJ2-1
cdr3_aa: ASSVWASGPSNEQF

d_call: NA
v_call: TRBV5-6
j_call: TRBJ2-7
cdr3_aa: ASSLEGQGRHEQY

d_call: TRBD2
v_call: TRBV11-2
j_call: TRBJ2-3
cdr3_aa: ASSFAPSGRGDTQY

d_call: TRBD1
v_call: TRBV29-1
j_call: TRBJ2-5
cdr3_aa: SPAGGQGRETQY

d_call: NA
v_call: TRBV30
j_call: TRBJ2-1
cdr3_aa: AWNRGPSDKDEQF

d_call: TRBD1
v_call: TRBV7-2
j_call: TRBJ2-2
cdr3_aa: ASSEYRGSGELF

d_call: TRBD2
v_call: TRBV27
j_call: TRBJ2-3
cdr3_aa: ASSLLAGGADTQY

d_call: NA
v_call: TRBV9
j_call: TRBJ2-4
cdr3_aa: ASSGGWSDKNIQY

d_call: NA
v_call: TRBV7-9
j_call: TRBJ2-5
cdr3_aa: ASSSRSSQETQY